This T cell receptor beta chain stems from a study of cytomegalovirus exposure and HLA in healthy donors. Study as a whole: T cells numbering about 179 million yielded some 110 million unique TCR beta sequences in an earlier analysis. Study conclusions and caveats: By HLA locus, TCR association rates varied in a later analysis, with DRB1 showing the most and HLA-C the fewest. It was reportedly the case that the classifier diagnosed cytomegalovirus status with high specificity and sensitivity.

Amplification used 60 Vbeta primers and 13 Jbeta primers. Assay: immunoSEQ multiplex PCR; the TCRdb copy retains only in-frame clones and omits some. The table gives some 89,000 clones; the top ten clones make up under 4.5% of it. As concerns this clone: Its antigen remains unknown.

CDR3 length: 13 amino acids. Germline assignment: CDR1 LNHDA and CDR2 SQIVND (reference sequence). The germline V and J ends were trimmed by 8 bases and 0 bases, with 8 bases remaining between them. The sample consisted of PBMCs. J is TRBJ1-5 and V is TRBV19; D might be TRBD1 (5 bases). The receptor was derived from a woman aged 30 to 39 in good health and CMV-seronegative. CDR3 sequence reads: CASQGYSNQPQHF. The CDR3 nucleotides are TGTGCCAGTCAGGGTTATAGCAATCAGCCCCAGCATTTT. The full variable domain, its missing parts supplied by reference TRBV19 and TRBJ1-5, is DGGITQSPKYLFRKEGQNVTLSCEQNLNHDAMYWYRQDPGQGLRLIYYSQIVNDFQKGDIAEGYSVSREKKESFPLTVTSAQKNPTAFYLCASQGYSNQPQHFGDGTRLSIL.